This entry describes one T cell receptor beta chain. Its target is unknown. The data originate from a study of cytomegalovirus exposure and HLA in healthy donors. Study-level points and caveats: Rare TCR sequences predominated, though certain public TCRs were found in many donors.

A multiplex PCR was run with 60 Vbeta primers and 13 Jbeta primers. Assay: immunoSEQ multiplex PCR; the TCRdb copy retains only in-frame clones and omits some. The sample shows 92,000 or so clones, about two thirds of them seen only once. Donors likely had unrecorded immune exposures despite being nominally healthy when sampled. The CDR3 has 15 amino acids. Unmatched junction bases numbered 6, after V lost 6 bases and J lost 4 bases. Germline values: CDR1 SGHTA, CDR2 FQGNSA. The chain recombines TRBV7-2 with TRBJ2-5, with TRBD2 matching 12 bases. What was sequenced was PBMCs. The sequence derives from a woman aged 45 to 65 in good health and CMV-seropositive. The CDR3 here is CASSSSGGALETQYF. The CDR3 nucleotides read TGTGCCAGCAGTTCTAGCGGGGGGGCCCTAGAGACCCAGTACTTC. The variable domain in full, with the rest retrieved from reference TRBV7-2 and TRBJ2-5, is GAGVSQSPSNKVTEKGKDVELRCDPISGHTALYWYRQSLGQGLEFLIYFQGNSAPDKSGLPSDRFSAERTGGSVSTLTIQRTQQEDSAVYLCASSSSGGALETQYFGPGTRLLVL.